This is a list of T cell receptor beta chains from one sample in a study of blood T cell repertoires in COVID-19. Libraries were prepared by immunoSEQ multiplex PCR; TCRdb keeps only in-frame clonotypes and omits some of them. The sample carries approximately 300,000 clones, around 86% recorded once. Sequenced input: peripheral blood. These receptors all stem from a middle-aged man with active or convalescent COVID-19. The CDR3 runs from the conserved cysteine through the conserved F or W. D genes are given only for firm matches. Not every row has a clone size; where given, it reads once, few, many or a size class.

TRBV6-5	TRBJ1-2	-	TRBD1	CASSLTGADGYTF	TGTGCCAGCAGCCTGACAGGGGCGGACGGCTACACCTTC
TRBV18	TRBJ2-1	-	TRBD2	CASSPPTSGGGSYNEQFF	TGTGCCAGCTCACCACCCACTAGCGGGGGGGGCTCCTACAATGAGCAGTTCTTC
TRBV12-3/TRBV12-4	TRBJ2-1	-	TRBD2	CAPGGGRNEQFF	TGTGCCCCCGGGGGGGGGCGCAATGAGCAGTTCTTC
TRBV5-4	TRBJ2-7	few	-	CASSLVSGGDEQYF	TGTGCCAGCAGCTTGGTGTCAGGAGGGGACGAGCAGTACTTC
TRBV18	TRBJ2-2	-	-	CASSPPGPFTGELFF	TGTGCCAGCTCACCACCGGGGCCCTTCACCGGGGAGCTGTTTTTT
TRBV11-2	TRBJ1-2	-	TRBD1	CASSPTGTDYGYTF	TGTGCCAGCAGCCCCACCGGGACAGACTATGGCTACACCTTC
TRBV6-1	TRBJ1-5	-	-	CASSEARSVRGIF	TGTGCCAGCAGTGAAGCCCGGTCCGTAAGGGGTATTTTT
TRBV29-1	TRBJ1-5	-	TRBD1	CSVGGQGGQPQHF	TGCAGCGTTGGTGGACAGGGTGGTCAGCCCCAGCATTTT
TRBV19	TRBJ1-4	-	TRBD1	CASSFGTGNEKLFF	TGTGCCAGTAGTTTTGGGACAGGGAATGAAAAACTGTTTTTT
TRBV2	TRBJ1-4	-	-	CASSVVEDEKLFF	TGTGCCAGCAGTGTCGTAGAAGATGAAAAACTGTTTTTT
TRBV7-9	TRBJ2-1	once	-	CASSKRGGYNEQFF	TGTGCCAGCAGCAAGAGGGGGGGCTACAATGAGCAGTTCTTC
TRBV19	TRBJ1-5	-	-	CASSINRDNQPQHF	TGTGCCAGTAGTATAAACAGGGACAATCAGCCCCAGCATTTT
TRBV2	TRBJ1-5	few	-	CASSEHRVQPQHF	TGTGCCAGCAGTGAACACAGGGTCCAGCCCCAGCATTTT
TRBV7-6	TRBJ2-6	-	TRBD1	CASSLQQGASSGANVLTF	TGTGCCAGCAGCTTACAACAGGGGGCTAGCTCTGGGGCCAACGTCCTGACTTTC
TRBV11-2	TRBJ1-5	-	-	CASSLAGQPQHF	TGTGCCAGCAGCCTGGCTGGTCAGCCCCAGCATTTT
TRBV6-6	TRBJ2-1	-	-	CASSPSRGKIGGPRNEQFF	TGTGCCAGCAGTCCCTCCCGGGGGAAGATAGGAGGGCCGCGGAATGAGCAGTTCTTC
TRBV6-1	TRBJ2-1	-	-	CASSVWTSLRDNEQFF	TGTGCCAGCAGTGTCTGGACAAGTTTAAGGGACAATGAGCAGTTCTTC
TRBV19	TRBJ2-7	-	TRBD1	CASSNGTGPYEQYF	TGTGCCAGTAGTAACGGGACAGGGCCTTACGAGCAGTACTTC
TRBV2	TRBJ1-5	-	-	CASRSLLSNQPQHF	TGTGCCAGCAGATCCCTCCTAAGCAATCAGCCCCAGCATTTT
TRBV3-1/TRBV3-2	TRBJ2-1	-	TRBD2	CASSQVRGGMNNEQFF	TGTGCCAGCAGCCAAGTACGGGGGGGAATGAACAATGAGCAGTTCTTC
TRBV6-4	TRBJ2-5	-	TRBD1	CASSDRSQGEETQYF	TGTGCCAGCAGTGACAGGTCACAGGGGGAAGAGACCCAGTACTTC
TRBV10-3	TRBJ1-1	once	-	CAISLGQGGNTEAFF	TGTGCCATCAGTCTGGGACAAGGGGGAAACACTGAAGCTTTCTTT
TRBV6-4	TRBJ1-1	-	-	CASSAERGNTEAFF	TGTGCCAGCAGTGCGGAGAGAGGGAACACTGAAGCTTTCTTT
TRBV7-9	TRBJ2-1	-	TRBD1	CASSPPGDRVSNEQFF	TGTGCCAGCAGCCCTCCAGGGGACAGGGTATCAAATGAGCAGTTCTTC
TRBV28	TRBJ2-6	-	-	CASSSVGSGANVLTF	TGTGCCAGCAGTTCCGTCGGCTCTGGGGCCAACGTCCTGACTTTC
TRBV29-1	TRBJ1-2	-	-	CSASEADYGYTF	TGCAGCGCCTCAGAGGCGGATTATGGCTACACCTTC
TRBV10-1	TRBJ1-1	few	-	CATLNTEAFF	TGCGCCACCTTGAACACTGAAGCTTTCTTT
TRBV9	TRBJ2-3	once	TRBD2	CASSVESGGSTDTQYF	TGTGCCAGCAGCGTAGAAAGCGGGGGTAGCACAGATACGCAGTATTTT
TRBV5-6	TRBJ2-5	-	TRBD1	CASSLGTGGSGETQYF	TGTGCCAGCAGCTTGGGAACAGGGGGCTCGGGCGAGACCCAGTACTTC
TRBV27	TRBJ1-2	-	-	CASSHGGVPSNYGYTF	TGTGCCAGCAGTCACGGAGGGGTCCCTTCTAACTATGGCTACACCTTC
TRBV7-9	TRBJ2-7	-	-	CASSLHGSSYEQYF	TGTGCCAGCAGCTTACACGGGAGCTCCTACGAGCAGTACTTC
TRBV19	TRBJ2-7	-	-	CASSRGDGAYEQYF	TGTGCCAGTAGTAGGGGAGACGGAGCCTACGAGCAGTACTTC
TRBV2	TRBJ1-5	-	-	CASSSQGQEPQHF	TGTGCCAGCAGTTCGCAGGGGCAAGAGCCCCAGCATTTT
TRBV2	TRBJ2-5	-	-	CASSGPFRGGTQYF	TGTGCCAGCAGTGGGCCTTTTCGTGGCGGGACCCAGTACTTC
TRBV9	TRBJ1-2	-	-	CASSVAAGGHNYGYTF	TGTGCCAGCAGCGTAGCAGCGGGGGGCCATAACTATGGCTACACCTTC
TRBV19	TRBJ1-2	-	-	CASSSWTANGGYTF	TGTGCCAGTAGTTCCTGGACAGCTAACGGAGGCTACACCTTC
TRBV5-1	TRBJ2-1	-	-	CASSLGVFSNEQFF	TGCGCCAGCAGCTTGGGTGTATTCTCCAATGAGCAGTTCTTC
TRBV18	TRBJ2-3	once	-	CASSPPTGDQGTDTQYF	TGTGCCAGCTCACCACCAACGGGGGATCAAGGCACAGATACGCAGTATTTT
TRBV3-1/TRBV3-2	TRBJ1-2	-	TRBD1	CASSQEFRTGATNYGYTF	TGTGCCAGCAGCCAAGAGTTCAGGACAGGGGCCACTAACTATGGCTACACCTTC
TRBV3-1/TRBV3-2	TRBJ1-2	once	TRBD1	CASSQRTGNYGYTF	TGTGCCAGCAGCCAAAGGACAGGGAACTATGGCTACACCTTC
TRBV6-2/TRBV6-3	TRBJ1-5	-	TRBD1	CASSVQGISNQPQHF	TGTGCCAGCAGCGTACAGGGGATAAGCAATCAGCCCCAGCATTTT
TRBV6-5	TRBJ2-3	-	TRBD1	CASSYSQGALSDTQYF	TGTGCCAGCAGTTACTCTCAGGGGGCGCTCTCAGATACGCAGTATTTT
TRBV27	TRBJ2-7	-	-	CASSWAPGFYEQYF	TGTGCCAGCAGTTGGGCCCCAGGCTTCTACGAGCAGTACTTC
TRBV19	TRBJ1-2	once	-	CASSMGGGISYGYTF	TGTGCCAGTAGTATGGGCGGGGGAATAAGCTATGGCTACACCTTC
TRBV12-3/TRBV12-4	TRBJ1-1	-	TRBD1	CASTGTVPEAFF	TGTGCCAGCACCGGGACAGTCCCTGAAGCTTTCTTT
TRBV7-9	TRBJ2-1	-	-	CASPPPSRLSNEQFF	TGTGCCAGCCCACCACCTAGCCGCCTATCTAATGAGCAGTTCTTC
TRBV5-1	TRBJ1-2	-	-	CASHSGRGLYGYTF	TGCGCCAGCCACTCGGGCAGGGGTCTCTATGGCTACACCTTC
TRBV28	TRBJ2-7	-	TRBD2	CASSLGGGPAYEQYF	TGTGCCAGCAGTTTGGGGGGGGGACCGGCCTACGAGCAGTACTTC
TRBV19	TRBJ1-1	-	-	CASSRGGGVTTGGEAFF	TGTGCCAGTAGCCGGGGAGGTGGGGTCACCACGGGGGGTGAAGCTTTCTTT
TRBV7-9	TRBJ1-2	-	-	CASSRSPIYGYTF	TGTGCCAGCAGCCGCAGTCCCATCTATGGCTACACCTTC
TRBV7-3	TRBJ1-1	-	TRBD1	CASSSGQGITEAFF	TGTGCCAGCAGCTCAGGACAGGGGATAACTGAAGCTTTCTTT
TRBV29-1	TRBJ2-4	-	TRBD1	CSVDIQGDIQYF	TGCAGCGTTGACATACAGGGGGACATTCAGTACTTC
TRBV29-1	TRBJ1-1	-	-	CSVAPGRTEAFF	TGCAGCGTTGCCCCAGGAAGAACTGAAGCTTTCTTT
TRBV19	TRBJ1-6	-	TRBD1	CASSPRGQASLWALHF	TGTGCCAGTAGTCCCCGAGGACAGGCTTCGCTTTGGGCCCTCCACTTT
TRBV6-5	TRBJ1-1	-	-	CASSQGHYTEAFF	TGTGCCAGCAGCCAGGGACACTACACTGAAGCTTTCTTT
TRBV10-3	TRBJ1-2	-	-	CAISEWGGADHGYTF	TGTGCCATCAGTGAGTGGGGGGGCGCTGACCATGGCTACACCTTC
TRBV5-1	TRBJ1-1	-	TRBD1	CASSQGTGYTEAFF	TGCGCCAGCAGCCAAGGGACAGGTTACACTGAAGCTTTCTTT
TRBV11-2	TRBJ2-4	-	-	CASSLEWQNIQYF	TGTGCCAGCAGCTTAGAATGGCAAAACATTCAGTACTTC